This T cell receptor (beta chain) was sequenced in a study of blood T cell repertoires in COVID-19. For the study at large: The United States, Italy and Spain supplied acute and convalescent COVID-19 samples. PBMCs, B-cell-depleted T cells, or T cells were the source of the cDNA or gDNA that made up the material.

Some clones are missing from TCRdb's copy, which holds only in-frame ones; the method was immunoSEQ multiplex PCR. Here the sample spans fewer than 400,000 clones, 70% to 90% being singletons. Per the germline V gene, CDR1 is SGHAT and CDR2 is FQDESV (reference sequence). Trimming cost V 2 bases and J 6 bases, with 8 bases left between them. The CDR3 loop spans 13 amino acids. Cohorts were assigned according to the clinical history that participants reported. This TCR derives from a man aged 30 to 39 who had recovered from COVID-19. V gene TRBV11-1 combines with J gene TRBJ2-1; tentatively, D is TRBD1 (6 bases). Sequenced sample: PBMCs or T cells enriched from blood (not recorded which). CDR3 amino acids: CASSLNRANEQFF. The CDR3 nucleotides read TGTGCCAGCAGCTTAAACAGGGCCAATGAGCAGTTCTTC.